This T cell receptor beta chain was identified in a study of T cells in localized non-small cell lung cancer. Study findings and constraints: Greater blood T cell density accompanied longer overall survival.

Libraries were prepared by immunoSEQ multiplex PCR; TCRdb keeps only in-frame clonotypes and omits some of them. The sample comprises about 2,200 clones, just over 25% of which are singletons, and 7.8% rests with the top ten. Regarding this clone: The antigen remains undetermined.

This CDR3 comprises 15 residues. The germline gives CDR1 SGDLS, CDR2 YYNGEE. V was cut by 4 bases and J by 6 bases, with 18 bases left in between. This specimen consisted of lung tumor tissue, obtained before any cancer treatment. The sequence derives from a woman between 35 and 75 years old with stage III squamous cell lung carcinoma. The rearrangement links TRBV9 to TRBJ2-3, with D perhaps TRBD1 (6 bases). CDR3 protein: CASSIGQGLSDTQYF. For the CDR3, the DNA is TGTGCCAGCAGCATCGGCCAGGGGCTAAGCGATACGCAGTATTTT.